This TCR beta chain was sequenced in a study of identical twins. Trimming pared 2 bases from V and 4 bases from J, leaving 5 bases between. The CDR3 is 13 residues long. TCRdb re-called the 5' RACE reads with MiXCR, one entry per CDR3 protein. The repertoire holds about 660,000 distinct CDR3 sequences, with around 8.3% as singletons. These same records also appear under a second study, on yellow fever vaccine responses in identical twins.

The clonotype was recovered from a woman aged 18-29 years in good health. This chain joins TRBV12-3 or TRBV12-4 and TRBJ2-2; D uncertain. The sequencing input was PBMCs. The CDR3 region is CASSLWITGELFF. The CDR3 nucleotides read TGTGCCAGCAGTTTATGGATCACCGGGGAGCTGTTTTTT.